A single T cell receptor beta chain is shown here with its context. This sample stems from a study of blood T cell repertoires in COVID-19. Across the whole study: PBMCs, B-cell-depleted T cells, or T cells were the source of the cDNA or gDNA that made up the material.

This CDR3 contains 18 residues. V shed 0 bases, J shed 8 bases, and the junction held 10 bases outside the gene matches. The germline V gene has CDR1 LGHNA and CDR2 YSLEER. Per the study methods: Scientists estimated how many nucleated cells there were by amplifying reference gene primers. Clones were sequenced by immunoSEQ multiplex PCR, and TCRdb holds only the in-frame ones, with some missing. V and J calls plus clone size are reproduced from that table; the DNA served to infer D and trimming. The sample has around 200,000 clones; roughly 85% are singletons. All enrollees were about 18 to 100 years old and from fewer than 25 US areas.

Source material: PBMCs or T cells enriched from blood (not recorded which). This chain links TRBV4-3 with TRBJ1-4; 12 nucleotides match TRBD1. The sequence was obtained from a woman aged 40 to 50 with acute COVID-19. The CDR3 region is CASSQDGGQGASGEKLFF. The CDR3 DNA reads TGCGCCAGCAGCCAAGATGGGGGACAGGGGGCTTCGGGCGAAAAACTGTTTTTT.